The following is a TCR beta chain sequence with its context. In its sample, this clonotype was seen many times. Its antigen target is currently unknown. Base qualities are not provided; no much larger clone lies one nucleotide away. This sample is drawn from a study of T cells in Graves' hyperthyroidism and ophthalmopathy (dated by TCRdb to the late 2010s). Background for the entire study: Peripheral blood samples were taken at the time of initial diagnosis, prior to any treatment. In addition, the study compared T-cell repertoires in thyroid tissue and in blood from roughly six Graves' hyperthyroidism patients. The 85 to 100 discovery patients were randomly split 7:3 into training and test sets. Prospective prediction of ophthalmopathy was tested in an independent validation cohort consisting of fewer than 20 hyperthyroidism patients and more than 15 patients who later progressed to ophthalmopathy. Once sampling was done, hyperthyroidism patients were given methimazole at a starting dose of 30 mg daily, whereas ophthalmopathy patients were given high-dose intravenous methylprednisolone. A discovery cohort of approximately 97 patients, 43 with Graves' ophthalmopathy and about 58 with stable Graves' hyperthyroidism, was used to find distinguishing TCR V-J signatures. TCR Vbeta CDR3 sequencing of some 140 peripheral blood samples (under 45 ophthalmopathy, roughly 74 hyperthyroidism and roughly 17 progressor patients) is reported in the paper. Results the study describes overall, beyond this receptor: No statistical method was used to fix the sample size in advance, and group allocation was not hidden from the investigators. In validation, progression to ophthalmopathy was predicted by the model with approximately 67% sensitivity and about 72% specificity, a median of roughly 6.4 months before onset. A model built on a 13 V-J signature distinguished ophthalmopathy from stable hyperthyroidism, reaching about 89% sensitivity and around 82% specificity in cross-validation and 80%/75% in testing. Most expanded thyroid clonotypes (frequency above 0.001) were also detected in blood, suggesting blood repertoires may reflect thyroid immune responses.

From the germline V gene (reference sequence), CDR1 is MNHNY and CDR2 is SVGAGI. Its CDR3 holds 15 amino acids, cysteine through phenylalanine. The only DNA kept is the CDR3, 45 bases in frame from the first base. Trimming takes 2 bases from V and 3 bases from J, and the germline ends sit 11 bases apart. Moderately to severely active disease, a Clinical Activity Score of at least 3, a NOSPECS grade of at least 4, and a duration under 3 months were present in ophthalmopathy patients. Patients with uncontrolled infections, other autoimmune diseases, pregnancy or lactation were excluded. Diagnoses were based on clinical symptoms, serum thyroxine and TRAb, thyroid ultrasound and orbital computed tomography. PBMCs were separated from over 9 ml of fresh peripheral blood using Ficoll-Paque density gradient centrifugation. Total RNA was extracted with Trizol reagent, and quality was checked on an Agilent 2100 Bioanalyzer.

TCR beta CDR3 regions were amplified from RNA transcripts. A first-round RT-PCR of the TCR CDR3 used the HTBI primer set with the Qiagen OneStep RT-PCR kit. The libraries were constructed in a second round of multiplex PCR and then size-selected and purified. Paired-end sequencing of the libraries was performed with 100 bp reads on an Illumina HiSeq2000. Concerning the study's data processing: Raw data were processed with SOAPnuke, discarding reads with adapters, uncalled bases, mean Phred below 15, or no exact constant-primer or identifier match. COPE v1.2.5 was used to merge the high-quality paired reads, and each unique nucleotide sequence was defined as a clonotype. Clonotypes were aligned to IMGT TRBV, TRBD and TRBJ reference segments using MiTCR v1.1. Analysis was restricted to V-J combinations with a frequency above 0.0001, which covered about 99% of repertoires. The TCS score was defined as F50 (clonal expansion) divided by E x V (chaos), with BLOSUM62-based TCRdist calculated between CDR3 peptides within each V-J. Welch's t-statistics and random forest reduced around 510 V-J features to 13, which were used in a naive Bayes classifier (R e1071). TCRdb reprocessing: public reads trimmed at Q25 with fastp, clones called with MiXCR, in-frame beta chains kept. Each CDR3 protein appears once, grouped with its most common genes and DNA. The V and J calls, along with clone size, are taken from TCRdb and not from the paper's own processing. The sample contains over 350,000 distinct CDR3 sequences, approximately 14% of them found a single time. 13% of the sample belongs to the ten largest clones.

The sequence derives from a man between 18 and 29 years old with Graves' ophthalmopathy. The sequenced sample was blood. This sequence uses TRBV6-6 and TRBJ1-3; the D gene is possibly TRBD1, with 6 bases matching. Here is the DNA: TGTGCCAGCAGTTACATGGACAGCTTTGGAAACACCATATATTTT. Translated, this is CASSYMDSFGNTIYF.